The 9 T cell receptor beta chains in this list originate from one sample, sequenced in a study of cytomegalovirus exposure and HLA in healthy donors (dated by TCRdb to about 2017). Receptor amplification or capture employed the immunoSEQ multiplex PCR assay. The multiplex PCR relied on a mix of 60 forward primers for TCR Vbeta segments and 13 reverse primers for TCR Jbeta segments. The source is immuneACCESS, and TCRdb retained only in-frame sequences with V and J called. Part of the clones is not carried over; for the studies checked, unresolved V genes explain less than half of this, and the remainder is unexplained. This sample gives fewer than 150,000 clones in total; roughly three quarters of them show up just once. The ten largest account for around 4.9% of the sample. Material: PBMCs. The receptors here all came from a male donor in good health and CMV-seronegative.

J is TRBJ2-5 and V is TRBV2; TRBD1 is a possible D gene (6 bases). Per germline, CDR1 SNHLY and CDR2 FYNNEI. There are 14 residues in the CDR3. The ends were cut back, 7 bases at V and 1 base at J, with 13 bases in the middle. The CDR3 sequence: CASTFRDTQETQYF. The CDR3, as DNA: TGTGCCAGCACTTTTCGGGACACCCAAGAGACCCAGTACTTC.

This clone came up a few times. In DNA, the CDR3 is TGTGCCAGCAGCTTGTCGATAGGGGACTATGGCTACACCTTC. Amino acids: CASSLSIGDYGYTF. The chain is built from TRBV5-6 and TRBJ1-2; tentative D call: TRBD1 (5 bases). The CDR3 extends over 14 amino acids. The ends were cut back, 1 base at V and 3 bases at J, with 10 bases in the middle. Germline V gene sequence: CDR1 SGHDT, CDR2 YYEEEE.

The chain has TRBV4-1 and TRBJ1-4; possibly TRBD1 for D (5 bases). The CDR3 length is 13 residues. Germline-derived CDR1 and CDR2 are MGHRA and YSYEKL. Between the trimmed V and J ends, which lost 1 base and 8 bases, there was a span of 8 bases. The CDR3 DNA is TGCGCCAGCAGCCAAGGGGGGGGAGAAAAACTGTTTTTT. Translated: CASSQGGGEKLFF.

As concerns this clone: The junction departs from the called germline gene at one end, perhaps through a read error. The chain joins TRBV7-9 to TRBJ2-5; 7 nucleotides align to TRBD1. The V gene's germline CDR1 is SEHNR and CDR2 FQNEAQ (reference sequence). The CDR3 runs 14 residues. The CDR3, as DNA: TGTTCCAGCTCGTTTTGGGACAGCAAAGAGACCCAGTACTTC. It specifies CSSSFWDSKETQYF.

The rearrangement joins TRBV5-5 to TRBJ1-5; perhaps TRBD1 as D (5 bases). V lost 0 bases and J 5 bases, leaving 9 bases between the germline ends. The CDR3 covers 14 residues. Germline V gives CDR1 SGHKS, CDR2 YYEKEE (reference sequence). The CDR3 is CASSLAGWDQPQHF. CDR3 DNA sequence: TGTGCCAGCAGCTTGGCAGGGTGGGATCAGCCCCAGCATTTT.

This clone showed up just once. The chain couples TRBV18 to TRBJ1-4; TRBD1 aligns across 9 bases. V dropped 5 bases and J dropped 6; count of bases not matched to a gene: 4. CDR3 length: 14 amino acids. Germline loops: CDR1 KGHSH, CDR2 LQKENI. In DNA form, the CDR3 reads TGTGCCAGCTCAGCCCGGACAGGGGATGAAAAACTGTTTTTT. Encoded protein: CASSARTGDEKLFF.

V is TRBV19 and J is TRBJ2-7; possibly TRBD2 for D (6 bases). CDR1 and CDR2 from the germline V gene are LNHDA and SQIVND (reference sequence). V lost 5 bases and J lost 7, with 12 bases in between. The CDR3 sequence is 12 residues long. CDR3 sequence (DNA): TGTGCCAGTAGTTTTGGGGGAGGAGAGCAGTACTTC. It translates to CASSFGGGEQYF.

The rearrangement uses TRBV14 and TRBJ2-3; no firm D call. This CDR3 has 14 amino acids. The V gene's germline CDR1 is SGHDN and CDR2 FVKESK. The V end lost 0 bases, the J end lost 4 bases, and 8 bases lay between the germline ends. The CDR3 loop reads CASSQDSEADTQYF. The CDR3 coding sequence is TGTGCCAGCAGCCAAGATTCAGAAGCAGATACGCAGTATTTT. Full variable domain (rest looked up from reference TRBV14 and TRBJ2-3): EAGVTQFPSHSVIEKGQTVTLRCDPISGHDNLYWYRRVMGKEIKFLLHFVKESKQDESGMPNNRFLAERTGGTYSTLKVQPAELEDSGVYFCASSQDSEADTQYFGPGTRLTVL.

The rearrangement joins TRBV7-9 to TRBJ2-3; D possibly corresponds to TRBD2 (6 bases). Germline values: CDR1 SEHNR, CDR2 FQNEAQ (reference sequence). Trimming took off 4 bases at V and 1 base at J, with 18 bases between the two ends. There are 17 residues in the CDR3. CDR3 region: CASSSMPFWGGTDTQYF. Here the CDR3 DNA reads TGTGCCAGCAGCTCAATGCCGTTTTGGGGGGGCACAGATACGCAGTATTTT.